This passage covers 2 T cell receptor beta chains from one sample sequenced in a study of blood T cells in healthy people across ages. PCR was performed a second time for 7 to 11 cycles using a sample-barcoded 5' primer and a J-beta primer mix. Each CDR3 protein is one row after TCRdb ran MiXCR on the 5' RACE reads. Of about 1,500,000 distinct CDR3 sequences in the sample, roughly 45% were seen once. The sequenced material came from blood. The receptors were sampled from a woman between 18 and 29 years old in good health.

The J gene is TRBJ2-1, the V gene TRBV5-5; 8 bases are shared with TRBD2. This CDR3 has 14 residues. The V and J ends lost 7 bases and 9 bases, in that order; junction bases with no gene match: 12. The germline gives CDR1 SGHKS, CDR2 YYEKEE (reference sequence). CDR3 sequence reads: CASGPIERELEQFF. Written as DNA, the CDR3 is TGTGCCAGCGGCCCGATAGAGCGGGAGCTTGAGCAGTTCTTC.

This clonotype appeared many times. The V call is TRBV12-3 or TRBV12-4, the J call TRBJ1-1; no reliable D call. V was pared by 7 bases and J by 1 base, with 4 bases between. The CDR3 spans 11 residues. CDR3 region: CASTGNTEAFF. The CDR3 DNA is TGTGCCAGCACAGGGAACACTGAAGCTTTCTTT.